The 27 T cell receptor beta chains reported below all come from one sample, sequenced in a study of post-analysis software for immune sequencing data. Study-wide findings and caveats: TRBV segments more frequent in patients than in controls numbered several and included TRBV5-6, TRBV5-1 and TRBV20-1.

Each TCR beta cDNA library carried unique molecular identifiers. From the PCR reads, TCRdb called clonotypes with MiXCR, one entry per CDR3 protein. The data hold 740,000 or so distinct CDR3 sequences, with 53% observed a single time. What these receptors recognize is not known. The specimen sequenced was blood. The receptors were gathered from a girl aged 10 to 17 with multiple sclerosis.

This chain uses TRBV2 with TRBJ2-3; D ambiguous. Germline V gives CDR1 SNHLY, CDR2 FYNNEI. V lost 7 bases to trimming and J lost 2 bases, with 10 bases between them. The CDR3 runs 13 residues. Here the CDR3 reads CASNTDNTDTQYF. The CDR3 DNA is TGTGCCAGCAACACAGATAACACAGATACGCAGTATTTT.

This chain links TRBV6-2 or TRBV6-3 with TRBJ2-1; 13 bases fit TRBD2. Germline V gene lookup returns CDR1 MNHEY and CDR2 SVGEGT. Trimming cost V 6 bases and J 2 bases; bases outside gene matches: 1. The CDR3 runs to 15 residues. The CDR3 loop is CASRGLAGAYNEQFF. The CDR3 DNA reads as TGTGCCAGCAGAGGACTAGCGGGAGCCTACAATGAGCAGTTCTTC.

CDR3: CSAKRTGLNTEAFF. The CDR3 DNA reads as TGCAGTGCTAAGAGGACAGGGCTGAACACTGAAGCTTTCTTT. The gene calls are TRBV20-1 and TRBJ1-1; 8 positions agree with TRBD1. CDR3 length: 14 amino acids. Germline trimming cut 4 bases from V and 0 bases from J; bases unmatched to any gene: 4. The germline CDR1 and CDR2 sequences are DFQATT and SNEGSKA (reference sequence).

The chain recombines TRBV5-1 with TRBJ2-1; D not certain. This CDR3 is 14 amino acids long. Deletions cut 1 base from V and 7 bases from J, with 12 bases between. The germline gives CDR1 SGHRS, CDR2 YFSETQ. CDR3: CASSLTRLRNEQFF. In nucleotides, the CDR3 is TGCGCCAGCAGCTTGACTCGACTGAGGAATGAGCAGTTCTTC. The full variable domain, its missing parts supplied by reference TRBV5-1 and TRBJ2-1, is KAGVTQTPRYLIKTRGQQVTLSCSPISGHRSVSWYQQTPGQGLQFLFEYFSETQRNKGNFPGRFSGRQFSNSRSEMNVSTLELGDSALYLCASSLTRLRNEQFFGPGTRLTVL.

The sample holds one count of this clonotype. The chain is built from TRBV3-1 and TRBJ2-3, with 8 bases lining up with TRBD1. The germline CDR1 and CDR2 sequences are LGHDT and YNNKEL (reference sequence). Trimming at V came to 1 base and at J to 2 bases, leaving 2 bases not matched to a gene. The CDR3 contains 15 residues. In DNA, the CDR3 is TGTGCCAGCAGCCAAGGACAGGGGCCCACAGATACGCAGTATTTT. It translates to CASSQGQGPTDTQYF.

The chain links TRBV5-1 to TRBJ2-7, with unresolved D. Germline CDR1 is SGHRS and CDR2 is YFSETQ. The CDR3 spans 15 residues. Trimming took off 4 bases at V and 0 bases at J, with 14 bases between the two ends. CDR3 DNA: TGCGCCAGCAGCCTGATGACGTACAGCTCCTACGAGCAGTACTTC. This sequence encodes CASSLMTYSSYEQYF.

This clonotype was counted between two and nine times. The chain employs TRBV25-1 and TRBJ2-7; D not resolved. V lost 8 bases and J 0 bases, leaving 11 bases between the germline ends. Germline V gene sequence: CDR1 MGHDK, CDR2 SYGVNS. The length of the CDR3 is 13 residues. CDR3 DNA sequence: TGTGCCAGCCGGAGAGAAAGCTCCTACGAGCAGTACTTC. This sequence encodes CASRRESSYEQYF.

V is TRBV9 and J is TRBJ2-5, with a possible D match to TRBD2 (7 bases). CDR1 is SGDLS and CDR2 is YYNGEE in the germline V gene. This CDR3 is built from 17 residues. Trimming removed 5 bases from V and 4 bases from J, with 24 bases in between. The CDR3 DNA is TGTGCCAGCAGTAATAGGGGGGGGCCGCCTCAGGCAGAGACCCAGTACTTC. This gives the protein CASSNRGGPPQAETQYF.

This clonotype appeared once. V usage is TRBV20-1 and J usage is TRBJ2-7, with 8 bases aligning to TRBD2. V shed 3 bases, J shed 1 base, and the junction held 5 bases outside the gene matches. Germline V gene data show CDR1 as DFQATT and CDR2 as SNEGSKA (reference sequence). The CDR3 loop spans 14 amino acids. The CDR3 reads CSASSTGGSYEQYF. CDR3 coding DNA: TGCAGTGCTAGCTCAACGGGAGGGTCCTACGAGCAGTACTTC.

V is TRBV12-3 or TRBV12-4 and J is TRBJ1-5; no definite D call. V gave up 6 bases and J gave up 4 bases, with 7 bases separating them. The CDR3 is 12 residues long. In DNA, the CDR3 is TGTGCCAGCAGGAGGGATAATCAGCCCCAGCATTTT. Its protein product is CASRRDNQPQHF.

The chain combines TRBV27 with TRBJ1-2; possibly TRBD1 for D (6 bases). V was pared by 2 bases and J by 5 bases, with 18 bases between. Per the germline V gene, CDR1 is MNHEY and CDR2 is SMNVEV (reference sequence). This CDR3 is 16 amino acids long. The CDR3 region is CASSLHSSRGGYGYTF. The CDR3 DNA sequence: TGTGCCAGCAGTTTACACAGCTCGAGGGGGGGGTATGGCTACACCTTC.

The chain combines TRBV20-1 with TRBJ1-2; D is ambiguous. The V gene lost 1 base and the J gene lost 5 bases, with 14 bases spanning the gap. Germline V gene lookup returns CDR1 DFQATT and CDR2 SNEGSKA (reference sequence). CDR3 size: 14 residues. CDR3 region: CSARGGGDKYGYTF. CDR3 sequence (DNA): TGCAGTGCTAGAGGTGGCGGGGATAAATATGGCTACACCTTC.

The genes are TRBV20-1 and TRBJ2-3; 7 bases match TRBD2. The CDR3 loop spans 14 amino acids. Trimming took 3 bases from V and 2 from J; bases not matched to a gene: 5. Germline V gene lookup returns CDR1 DFQATT and CDR2 SNEGSKA (reference sequence). CDR3 region: CSASGRPDTDTQYF. DNA of the CDR3: TGCAGTGCTAGCGGGAGGCCCGACACAGATACGCAGTATTTT.

This clonotype has a handful of counts. J is TRBJ1-1 and V is TRBV5-6; no clear D gene. Germline CDR1 SGHDT, CDR2 YYEEEE. V lost 4 bases, J lost 7 bases, and 11 bases lay in between. The CDR3 contains 12 residues. The CDR3 DNA reads TGTGCCAGCAGCAAAGGACCTATTGAAGCTTTCTTT. Protein product: CASSKGPIEAFF.

This clonotype has only one observation. The junction shows a germline mismatch at one end, possibly a read error. The chain carries TRBV10-3 and TRBJ1-5; TRBD1 might be the D (5 bases). The germline CDR1 and CDR2 sequences are ENHRY and SYGVKD. The CDR3 is 15 amino acids. This CDR3 reads CAISEGHSADQPQHF. The CDR3, as DNA: TGTGCCATCAGTGAGGGACACTCGGCCGATCAGCCTCAGCATTTT.

This rearrangement joins TRBV10-3 to TRBJ1-1; 10 positions agree with TRBD1. CDR1 and CDR2 from the germline V gene are ENHRY and SYGVKD. V gave up 3 bases and J gave up 1 base; unmatched junction bases: 11. This CDR3 is built from 18 residues. In nucleotides, the CDR3 is TGTGCCATCAGTGACGAATTGGGGACAGGGGTACCGAACACTGAAGCTTTCTTT. This sequence encodes CAISDELGTGVPNTEAFF.

V gene TRBV6-1 combines with J gene TRBJ1-2; no clear D. Trimming left V 1 base short and J 1 base short, with 10 bases between. In germline, CDR1 is MNHNS, CDR2 SASEGT. The CDR3 totals 15 residues. The CDR3: CASSEGPTVNYGYTF. In nucleotides, the CDR3 is TGTGCCAGCAGTGAAGGGCCGACTGTTAACTATGGCTACACCTTC.

This clonotype was seen more than once but under ten times. CDR3 protein: CSAPGTGNTGELFF. DNA for the CDR3: TGCAGTGCTCCCGGGACAGGGAACACCGGGGAGCTGTTTTTT. The chain combines TRBV20-1 with TRBJ2-2, with 8 bases matching TRBD1. This CDR3 contains 14 residues. J gave up 1 base and V 5 bases, and 3 bases lay outside the gene matches. Germline V gives CDR1 DFQATT, CDR2 SNEGSKA (reference sequence).

The chain combines TRBV29-1 with TRBJ2-5; D may match TRBD1 or TRBD2 (5 bases each). CDR3 length: 13 residues. Germline values: CDR1 SQVTM, CDR2 ANQGSEA. The V gene lost 5 bases and the J gene lost 2 bases, with 12 bases spanning the gap. CDR3 amino acids: CSVPGWGQETQYF. The DNA for the CDR3 is TGCAGCGTTCCCGGGTGGGGGCAAGAGACCCAGTACTTC.

This clonotype showed up just a few times. The CDR3 protein is CASSLAGGHNTDTQYF. For the CDR3, the DNA is TGCGCCAGCAGCTTGGCGGGGGGGCACAACACAGATACGCAGTATTTT. J is TRBJ2-3 and V is TRBV5-1; 8 positions match TRBD2. This CDR3 is built from 16 residues. Germline trimming cut 0 bases from V and 2 bases from J; bases unmatched to any gene: 5. Germline V lookup: CDR1 SGHRS, CDR2 YFSETQ. Filled out from reference TRBV5-1 and TRBJ2-3, the complete variable domain reads KAGVTQTPRYLIKTRGQQVTLSCSPISGHRSVSWYQQTPGQGLQFLFEYFSETQRNKGNFPGRFSGRQFSNSRSEMNVSTLELGDSALYLCASSLAGGHNTDTQYFGPGTRLTVL.

This chain joins TRBV10-3 and TRBJ2-7, with TRBD2 identical over 7 bases. V dropped 1 base and J dropped 7; count of bases not matched to a gene: 13. The germline gives CDR1 ENHRY, CDR2 SYGVKD. This CDR3 comprises 16 residues. For the CDR3, the DNA is TGTGCCATCAGTGAGTTGGGAGGGACCTCCCTTGCAGAGCAGTACTTC. As protein: CAISELGGTSLAEQYF.

This clonotype was recorded only once. The rearrangement joins TRBV7-4 to TRBJ2-7; TRBD1 matches 9 bases. The J segment lost 2 bases and the V segment lost 5 bases, leaving 7 bases of the junction unmatched. The germline V gene encodes CDR1 SGHVT and CDR2 SQSDAQ. The CDR3 extends over 15 amino acids. The CDR3 reads CASSQGQGTAYEQYF. Here the CDR3 DNA reads TGTGCCAGCAGCCAGGGACAGGGAACAGCCTACGAGCAGTACTTC.

The CDR3: CSARVGQNSYEQYF. The CDR3 bases are TGCAGTGCTAGAGTCGGACAGAATTCCTACGAGCAGTACTTC. The chain recombines TRBV20-1 with TRBJ2-7, with D maybe TRBD1 (6 bases). Germline loops: CDR1 DFQATT, CDR2 SNEGSKA (reference sequence). V was shortened by 1 base and J by 1 base, with 11 bases between the two germline ends. The CDR3 consists of 14 residues.

The chain employs TRBV6-6 and TRBJ2-3, with D possibly matching TRBD2 (6 bases). Germline V gene data show CDR1 as MNHNY and CDR2 as SVGAGI (reference sequence). This CDR3 comprises 17 residues. V shed 6 bases and J shed 6 bases, with 25 bases lying between them. The CDR3 nucleotides are TGTGCCAGCAGCCGACCACGGGCGGACCCAGGAGGGGATACGCAGTATTTT. Protein sequence: CASSRPRADPGGDTQYF.

About this clonotype itself: At one boundary the junction diverges from the germline segment, which might be a read error. J is TRBJ2-5 and V is TRBV5-1; 13 bases fit TRBD2. This CDR3 spans 15 amino acids. CDR1 and CDR2 from the germline V gene are SGHRS and YFSETQ. CDR3 residues: CASSSGLAGVETRYF. The CDR3 nucleotides are TGCGCCAGCAGCTCAGGACTAGCGGGGGTGGAGACCCGGTACTTC.

J is TRBJ2-7 and V is TRBV29-1; 9 bases are shared with TRBD2. This CDR3 has 12 residues. In germline, CDR1 is SQVTM, CDR2 ANQGSEA. Trimming took 8 bases from V and 3 from J; bases not matched to a gene: 5. CDR3 sequence (DNA): TGCAGCTTCGGACTAGCGAACTACGAGCAGTACTTC. Translating it yields CSFGLANYEQYF.

The J gene is TRBJ2-1, the V gene TRBV29-1, with D perhaps TRBD2 (6 bases). Per germline, CDR1 SQVTM and CDR2 ANQGSEA. The V end lost 1 base, the J end lost 3 bases, and 22 bases lay between the germline ends. The CDR3 is made up of 18 amino acids. CDR3 in DNA: TGCAGCGTTGAAGCACAGGCCAAGGTTTGGCGGGGCTACAATGAGCAGTTCTTC. Its translation is CSVEAQAKVWRGYNEQFF.